This T cell receptor beta chain is from a study of control samples from healthy donors and cancer patients. In germline, CDR1 is WSHSY, CDR2 SAAADI. V shed 9 bases, J shed 7 bases, and the junction held 5 bases outside the gene matches. The CDR3 is made up of 13 amino acids. Data came from immunoSEQ multiplex PCR; TCRdb stores just in-frame clones and leaves some out. The sample records 50,000 to 65,000 clones, 75% to 95% being singletons. Input material: PBMCs. The receptor was isolated from a man younger than 45 with colorectal cancer. V usage is TRBV10-2 and J usage is TRBJ1-6, with 8 bases matching TRBD1. Here the CDR3 reads CASLQGGNSPLHF. As DNA, the CDR3 is TGCGCCAGTCTACAGGGGGGGAATTCACCCCTCCACTTT.